This T cell receptor (beta chain) appears in the sequencing data of a study of STAT3 mutations in large granular lymphocyte leukemia. General study findings and limits: In about 30% of the 18 patients, new TCR clonotypes emerged after therapy. Every T-LGLL patient had at least one immunodominant TCRbeta clonotype.

Notes on this clone: Antigen specificity is unknown.

Germline values: CDR1 SGDLS, CDR2 YYNGEE. The CDR3 is 14 amino acids. Trimming removed 3 bases at V and 1 base at J, with 10 bases between. TCRbeta libraries averaged roughly 40,000 productive templates per sample. TCRdb's table, derived via immunoSEQ multiplex PCR, lists solely in-frame clones and lacks some. The table includes around 10,000 clones, 70% to 90% detected once. The sequenced sample consisted of peripheral blood mononuclear cells. This clonotype was sampled from a man between 60 and 75 years old with T-cell large granular lymphocyte leukemia. Some clones in this sample may be carry-over from other donors' samples. This chain connects TRBV9 to TRBJ2-5; perhaps TRBD2 as D (5 bases). In DNA, the CDR3 is TGTGCCAGCAGCGCCGGAGGCCCCCAAGAGACCCAGTACTTC. Amino acids: CASSAGGPQETQYF.